Listed here are 10 T cell receptor beta chains from one sample, sequenced in a study of OX40 agonist ivuxolimab in advanced cancers. This table comes from immunoSEQ multiplex PCR, and its TCRdb copy is limited to in-frame clones, with some not included. This sample has 63,000 or so clones; 88% occur once, and the top ten carry 2% to 2.5%. The sequenced sample was CD4+ or CD8+ T cells sorted from blood, obtained in a trial of the OX40 agonist ivuxolimab. All receptors derive from an adult with an advanced solid tumor such as melanoma, head and neck, liver or kidney cancer.

This clone was counted a single time. J is TRBJ2-7 and V is TRBV18; D is possibly TRBD2 (5 bases). The ends were cut back, 8 bases at V and 0 bases at J, with 17 bases in the middle. Germline V gene data show CDR1 as KGHSH and CDR2 as LQKENI. The CDR3 totals 15 residues. This CDR3 is CASKTEVSNSYEQYF. The CDR3 DNA reads TGTGCCAGCAAAACGGAGGTGTCTAACTCCTACGAGCAGTACTTC.

The chain couples TRBV28 to TRBJ1-2; the D is unclear. Germline lookup yields CDR1 MDHEN and CDR2 SYDVKM. Trimming shortened V by 3 bases and J by 10 bases, and 12 bases separated the two germline ends. This CDR3 region has 12 residues. For the CDR3, the DNA is TGTGCCAGCAGTTTCCCTCTTGCCTTCTACACCTTC. This sequence encodes CASSFPLAFYTF.

On this clone itself: The sample carries other DNA sequences with the same CDR3. J is TRBJ2-6 and V is TRBV28; D ambiguous. This CDR3 is 12 amino acids long. Germline V CDR1 and CDR2: MDHEN, SYDVKM. V gave up 4 bases and J gave up 2 bases, with 0 bases separating them. CDR3 residues: CASSSGANVLTF. The CDR3 nucleotides are TGTGCCAGCAGTTCTGGGGCCAACGTCCTGACTTTC. Full variable domain (outside the CDR3, taken from reference TRBV28 and TRBJ2-6): DVKVTQSSRYLVKRTGEKVFLECVQDMDHENMFWYRQDPGLGLRLIYFSYDVKMKEKGDIPEGYSVSREKKERFSLILESASTNQTSMYLCASSSGANVLTFGAGSRLTVL.

This chain joins TRBV5-4 and TRBJ1-1; D is uncertain. Trimming shortened V by 4 bases and J by 3 bases, and 10 bases separated the two germline ends. The germline V gene encodes CDR1 SGHNT and CDR2 YYREEE (reference sequence). The CDR3 runs to 13 residues. CDR3 DNA: TGTGCCAGCAGCGACCGGGGAGACACTGAAGCTTTCTTT. Translating gives CASSDRGDTEAFF.

The chain has TRBV6-5 and TRBJ2-7; D is ambiguous. Per germline, CDR1 MNHEY and CDR2 SVGAGI. V shed 3 bases and J shed 5 bases, with 14 bases lying between them. This CDR3 is 14 amino acids long. CDR3 protein: CASSYSSGRDEQYF. CDR3 in DNA: TGTGCCAGCAGTTATTCCAGTGGCCGGGACGAGCAGTACTTC.

This chain connects TRBV19 to TRBJ2-7, with D tentatively TRBD1 (6 bases). Germline V gene lookup returns CDR1 LNHDA and CDR2 SQIVND (reference sequence). V lost 4 bases, J lost 2 bases, and 15 bases lay in between. The CDR3 runs to 15 residues. Here the CDR3 reads CASSTAGTYAYEQYF. The CDR3 DNA is TGTGCCAGTAGTACCGCCGGGACATACGCCTACGAGCAGTACTTC.

Concerning this clone itself: The same CDR3 also results from other DNA sequences found in this sample. The rearrangement links TRBV28 to TRBJ2-3; TRBD1 aligns across 7 bases. The junction had 1 base not matched to a gene; V was cut back by 4 bases and J by 3 bases. The CDR3 consists of 13 residues. Germline V gene data show CDR1 as MDHEN and CDR2 as SYDVKM. CDR3 in amino acids: CASSSGQTDTQYF. CDR3 in DNA: TGTGCCAGCAGTTCGGGACAGACAGATACGCAGTATTTT.

The chain recombines TRBV28 with TRBJ2-2; 9 bases fit TRBD1. The CDR3 has 16 residues. Germline V CDR1 and CDR2: MDHEN, SYDVKM. Trimming removed 4 bases from V and 2 bases from J; junction bases left unmatched: 5. The CDR3 sequence is CASSSYRGLNTGELFF. In DNA form, the CDR3 reads TGTGCCAGCAGTTCGTACAGGGGGCTCAACACCGGGGAGCTGTTTTTT.

This chain connects TRBV30 to TRBJ1-3, with a possible D match to TRBD1 (6 bases). There are 14 residues in the CDR3. Trimming stripped 0 bases from V and 4 bases from J, with 10 bases between. CDR1 and CDR2 from the germline V gene are GTSNPN and SVGIG (reference sequence). The CDR3 coding sequence is TGTGCCTGGAGTGTCCCGGGGGGCGGAAACACCATATATTTT. Amino acids: CAWSVPGGGNTIYF.

This clone was detected only once. V and J are TRBV4-2 and TRBJ2-3, with 9 bases that match TRBD2. The V and J ends lost 4 bases and 0 bases, in that order; junction bases with no gene match: 8. Germline loops: CDR1 LGHNA, CDR2 YNFKEQ. This CDR3 has 17 amino acids. The CDR3 loop is CASSPGETSGSTDTQYF. In DNA form, the CDR3 reads TGTGCCAGCAGCCCGGGCGAGACTAGCGGTAGCACAGATACGCAGTATTTT.